Listed below are T cell receptor beta chains from one sample, sequenced in a study of STAT3 mutations in large granular lymphocyte leukemia. Profiling relied on immunoSEQ multiplex PCR, and the TCRdb table lists in-frame clones only, not all of them. The sample has around 5,000 clones; 88% are singletons. The material sequenced was PBMCs. All receptors derive from a human donor with T large granular lymphocyte leukemia. Some clones in this sample may be carry-over from other donors' samples. The CDR3 runs from the conserved cysteine through the conserved F or W. A D gene is named only where the DNA matches it firmly. Only some rows state a clone size, as once, few, many or a class for expanded clones.

length | D | size | J | V | CDR3 | DNA
16 | NA | NA | TRBJ1-4 | TRBV7-2 | CASSLHRAGPWEKLFF | TGTGCCAGCAGCTTACATCGTGCAGGGCCCTGGGAAAAACTGTTTTTT
15 | NA | NA | TRBJ2-2 | TRBV19 | CASTSDGANTGELFF | TGTGCCAGTACCTCAGACGGGGCGAACACCGGGGAGCTGTTTTTT
19 | NA | NA | TRBJ2-2 | TRBV5-1 | CASSRSSSSGILNTGELFF | TGCGCCAGCAGCCGCTCTTCCTCATCAGGGATACTGAACACCGGGGAGCTGTTTTTT
15 | NA | NA | TRBJ1-1 | TRBV6-5 | CASSYRSGLYTEAFF | TGTGCCAGCAGTTACCGGTCAGGGTTGTACACTGAAGCTTTCTTT
14 | NA | once | TRBJ1-5 | TRBV14 | CASSQAQQGQPQHF | TGTGCCAGCAGCCAAGCTCAGCAGGGTCAGCCCCAGCATTTT
18 | TRBD1 | NA | TRBJ1-5 | TRBV5-1 | CASSLAPSVGTGGSPQHF | TGCGCCAGCAGCTTGGCCCCTTCGGTGGGGACAGGGGGTTCGCCCCAGCATTTT
12 | NA | NA | TRBJ2-5 | TRBV10-3 | CAISGTGETQYF | TGTGCCATCAGTGGGACCGGGGAGACCCAGTACTTC
14 | TRBD1 | few | TRBJ2-7 | TRBV7-9 | CASSPGTGLYEQYF | TGTGCCAGCAGCCCCGGGACAGGGCTCTACGAGCAGTACTTC
13 | NA | NA | TRBJ1-4 | TRBV27 | CASSSWGSEKLFF | TGTGCCAGCAGCTCGTGGGGGAGTGAAAAACTGTTTTTT
16 | TRBD1 | NA | TRBJ1-2 | TRBV14 | CASSQLPGQGYYGYTF | TGTGCCAGCAGCCAGTTACCGGGACAGGGATACTATGGCTACACCTTC